This TCR beta chain was recorded in a study of blood T cell repertoires in COVID-19. The CDR3 contains 15 residues. The ends were cut back, 3 bases at V and 2 bases at J, with 12 bases in the middle. CDR1 SGHTA and CDR2 FQGNSA come from the germline V gene. The protocol was immunoSEQ multiplex PCR, while the TCRdb copy is restricted to in-frame clones and leaves out a portion. The repertoire consists of over 110,000 clones, with roughly 88% occurring once and the leading ten covering 9.5% to 13%. This chain joins TRBV7-2 and TRBJ2-3, with a tentative D call TRBD2 (5 bases). This TCR was sampled from a man aged 60 to 75 with active or convalescent COVID-19. The sample consisted of peripheral blood. The CDR3 region has the DNA TGTGCCAGCAGCTTTTCTGGACTTTCCACAGATACGCAGTATTTT. Translated: CASSFSGLSTDTQYF.